This passage covers 20 T cell receptor beta chains from one sample sequenced in a study of T cell repertoires in cytomegalovirus infection. Antigens for these TCRs are unknown. TCRdb reprocessed the reads with MiXCR, giving one entry per CDR3 protein. The sample contains roughly 160,000 distinct CDR3 sequences, less than 25% of which appear only once. The specimen comprised CD8+ T cells from cultured PBMCs, sampled from culture after CMV antigen stimulation. The origin of the receptors is a human donor in good health (CMV status not recorded). Some clones in this sample may be carry-over from other donors' samples.

The rearrangement links TRBV7-6 to TRBJ2-1, with D perhaps matching TRBD1 or TRBD2 (5 bases each). Germline V lookup: CDR1 SGHVS, CDR2 FNYEAQ. Trimming stripped 5 bases from V and 4 bases from J, with 24 bases between. The CDR3 consists of 18 residues. CDR3 sequence: CASSLSRGPGNHYNEQFF. Here the CDR3 DNA reads TGTGCCAGCAGCCTCTCCCGGGGCCCTGGGAACCATTACAATGAGCAGTTCTTC.

The CDR3 DNA reads as TGTGCCAGCAGTTTTGATCCCATTAAGCCCCAGCATTTT. Translation gives CASSFDPIKPQHF. V is TRBV27 and J is TRBJ1-5, with no clear D. V lost 3 bases, J lost 8 bases, and 11 bases lay in between. The CDR3 spans 13 residues. Germline V gives CDR1 MNHEY, CDR2 SMNVEV (reference sequence).

The chain links TRBV29-1 to TRBJ1-2; D gene unclear. Between the trimmed V and J ends, which lost 1 base and 5 bases, there was a span of 14 bases. Germline CDR1 reads SQVTM; CDR2 reads ANQGSEA. This CDR3 has 14 amino acids. CDR3 residues: CSVEVASAGYGYTF. The CDR3 bases are TGCAGCGTTGAAGTGGCATCGGCCGGATATGGCTACACCTTC. Using reference TRBV29-1 and TRBJ1-2 for the parts outside the CDR3, the full variable domain is SAVISQKPSRDICQRGTSLTIQCQVDSQVTMMFWYRQQPGQSLTLIATANQGSEATYESGFVIDKFPISRPNLTFSTLTVSNMSPEDSSIYLCSVEVASAGYGYTFGSGTRLTVV.

In its sample, this clonotype was seen a few times. The chain carries TRBV6-2 or TRBV6-3 and TRBJ2-7; tentative D call: TRBD1 (6 bases). CDR1 is MNHEY, CDR2 SVGEGT, per germline. The CDR3 runs to 14 residues. Trimming cost V 4 bases and J 0 bases, with 10 bases left between them. The CDR3 here is CASSLGTNSYEQYF. CDR3 bases: TGTGCCAGCAGTTTGGGGACAAACTCCTACGAGCAGTACTTC.

This clonotype was seen at least ten times. The chain has TRBV9 and TRBJ1-5; no clear D gene. Germline V gene lookup returns CDR1 SGDLS and CDR2 YYNGEE. The CDR3 is made up of 13 amino acids. Trimming cost V 0 bases and J 2 bases, with 3 bases left between them. CDR3 DNA sequence: TGTGCCAGCAGCGTAGATGGCAATCAGCCCCAGCATTTT. Amino acids: CASSVDGNQPQHF.

This clonotype is termed medium-sized. The chain carries TRBV6-2 or TRBV6-3 and TRBJ2-3; 8 bases fit TRBD2. The CDR3 covers 15 residues. Germline CDR1 is MNHEY and CDR2 is SVGEGT. With 4 bases clipped from V and 5 bases from J, the junction kept 8 bases outside the gene matches. The CDR3 spells CASSFTGGAEDTQYF. CDR3 in DNA: TGTGCCAGCAGTTTCACCGGGGGGGCCGAAGATACGCAGTATTTT.

This clonotype was observed a handful of times. The chain joins TRBV4-3 to TRBJ2-7, with D perhaps TRBD2 (6 bases). Trimming pared 1 base from V and 1 base from J, leaving 8 bases between. The CDR3 loop spans 14 amino acids. Germline V lookup: CDR1 LGHNA, CDR2 YSLEER. The CDR3 DNA follows: TGCGCCAGCAGCCAAGGGCTAGCGTCCTACGAGCAGTACTTC. Translating gives CASSQGLASYEQYF.

The chain uses TRBV6-2 or TRBV6-3 and TRBJ1-2; D is unclear. The CDR3 loop spans 14 amino acids. Trimming pared 3 bases from V and 2 bases from J, leaving 10 bases between. CDR1 is MNHEY, CDR2 SVGEGT, per germline. CDR3 sequence (DNA): TGTGCCAGCAGTTATTTGGACGGCAACTATGGCTACACCTTC. It specifies CASSYLDGNYGYTF.

This clonotype was observed a handful of times. This chain links TRBV6-2 or TRBV6-3 with TRBJ2-6; 9 bases align to TRBD1. Germline values: CDR1 MNHEY, CDR2 SVGEGT. Trimming removed 6 bases from V and 1 base from J; junction bases left unmatched: 4. The CDR3 has 16 residues. CDR3 protein: CASSGQGWSGANVLTF. The CDR3 DNA reads TGTGCCAGCAGCGGACAGGGGTGGTCTGGGGCCAACGTCCTGACTTTC.

This clonotype was counted a few times. This chain joins TRBV7-8 and TRBJ2-1, with 8 bases lining up with TRBD2. CDR1 SGHVS and CDR2 FQNEAQ come from the germline V gene. The CDR3 has 21 residues. V was clipped by 3 bases and J by 1 base; unmatched bases: 20. The CDR3 reads CASSFPLDAAGVPLSYNEQFF. CDR3 sequence (DNA): TGTGCCAGCAGCTTTCCTCTCGACGCAGCGGGGGTCCCCTTATCCTACAATGAGCAGTTCTTC.

The chain links TRBV7-3 to TRBJ2-1, with D perhaps matching TRBD1 (6 bases). Per germline, CDR1 SGHTA and CDR2 FQGTGA. Deletions cut 2 bases from V and 2 bases from J, with 13 bases between. The CDR3 is 16 amino acids. The DNA of the CDR3 is TGTGCCAGCAGCTTAGGAGAGGGGGTCCCCTACAATGAGCAGTTCTTC. Its protein is CASSLGEGVPYNEQFF. Drawing the rest from reference TRBV7-3 and TRBJ2-1, the complete variable domain is GAGVSQTPSNKVTEKGKYVELRCDPISGHTALYWYRQSLGQGPEFLIYFQGTGAADDSGLPNDRFFAVRPEGSVSTLKIQRTERGDSAVYLCASSLGEGVPYNEQFFGPGTRLTVL.

The chain joins TRBV12-3 or TRBV12-4 to TRBJ2-7; D gene ambiguous. CDR3 length equals 12 residues. Trimming took off 5 bases at V and 4 bases at J, with 9 bases between the two ends. For the CDR3, the DNA is TGTGCCAGCAGTCCCCAGCCTTACGAGCAGTACTTC. Protein sequence: CASSPQPYEQYF.

The V and J genes are TRBV29-1 and TRBJ2-2, with 7 bases fitting TRBD1. This CDR3 has 17 amino acids. Per the germline V gene, CDR1 is SQVTM and CDR2 is ANQGSEA. V dropped 6 bases and J dropped 3; count of bases not matched to a gene: 16. CDR3 nucleotides: TGCAGCGTCGGATACAGGGGAAATAGAACGCACACCGGGGAGCTGTTTTTT. Translated, it gives CSVGYRGNRTHTGELFF.

This clonotype was recorded many times. The chain couples TRBV7-2 to TRBJ1-2; no reliable D call. The germline CDR1 and CDR2 sequences are SGHTA and FQGNSA. Trimming left V 1 base short and J 3 bases short, with 18 bases between. This CDR3 is 17 amino acids long. The chain's CDR3 is CASSLGPLTATHYGYTF. As DNA, the CDR3 is TGTGCCAGCAGCTTAGGGCCTTTGACGGCGACACACTATGGCTACACCTTC.

This rearrangement joins TRBV7-2 to TRBJ2-7; D uncertain. CDR1 is SGHTA, CDR2 FQGNSA, per germline. Trimming left V 3 bases short and J 3 bases short, with 15 bases between. This CDR3 is built from 15 residues. CDR3 DNA: TGTGCCAGCAGCTTTGAATTGAGACGGGTCTACGAGCAGTACTTC. The encoded protein is CASSFELRRVYEQYF.

The chain links TRBV7-8 to TRBJ2-7, with 10 bases identical to TRBD1. Germline V CDR1 and CDR2: SGHVS, FQNEAQ. CDR3 length equals 15 residues. The V gene end was trimmed by 3 bases and the J gene end by 2 bases; junction bases not matched to a gene: 4. CDR3 in amino acids: CASSLRTGGPYEQYF. CDR3 in DNA: TGTGCCAGCAGCTTGAGGACAGGGGGTCCCTACGAGCAGTACTTC.

A few counts support this clonotype. This chain connects TRBV28 to TRBJ1-5; a possible D gene is TRBD1 (5 bases). Trimming took 7 bases from V and 7 from J, leaving 17 bases between them. This CDR3 region has 14 residues. Germline values: CDR1 MDHEN, CDR2 SYDVKM. CDR3 in amino acids: CASTSRGTYQPQHF. The CDR3 coding sequence is TGTGCCAGCACCTCTCGGGGGACTTACCAGCCCCAGCATTTT.

V is TRBV12-3 or TRBV12-4 and J is TRBJ2-2; 8 nucleotides match TRBD1. V shed 5 bases, J shed 4 bases, and the junction held 6 bases outside the gene matches. This CDR3 has 15 residues. This CDR3 reads CASSMTGEGTGELFF. As DNA, the CDR3 is TGTGCCAGCAGTATGACAGGGGAAGGCACCGGGGAGCTGTTTTTT.

This clonotype was found a few times. The rearrangement links TRBV7-2 to TRBJ2-7; tentative D call: TRBD1 (6 bases). CDR3 length: 15 residues. Trimming took 4 bases from V and 2 from J, leaving 15 bases between them. Germline loops: CDR1 SGHTA, CDR2 FQGNSA. This CDR3 is CASSSRGDRPYEQYF. The CDR3 bases are TGTGCCAGCAGCTCCAGGGGTGACAGGCCCTACGAGCAGTACTTC.

In this sample, this clonotype turned up a few times. This chain links TRBV7-2 with TRBJ2-3; 7 nucleotides align to TRBD2. V was clipped by 5 bases and J by 5 bases; unmatched bases: 13. CDR1 is SGHTA and CDR2 is FQGNSA in the germline V gene. There are 16 residues in the CDR3. CDR3 amino acids: CASSIPSGAGQDTQYF. The CDR3 nucleotides are TGTGCCAGCAGCATCCCCAGCGGGGCTGGGCAAGATACGCAGTATTTT.